The 30 T cell receptor beta chains listed next were all sequenced from one sample in a study of Graves' ophthalmopathy and Graves' hyperthyroidism. RNA served as the template for amplifying TCR beta CDR3 regions. Second-round multiplex PCR came after first-round RT-PCR with HTBI primers. TCRdb recomputed calls from the multiplex PCR reads with MiXCR, one row per CDR3 protein. The sample records hundreds of thousands of distinct CDR3 sequences, about 40% being singletons. The sample consisted of peripheral blood. The source is an adult man with Graves' ophthalmopathy.

This clonotype has only a few counts. This chain uses TRBV12-3 or TRBV12-4 with TRBJ1-3; 7 positions agree with TRBD1. CDR3 length: 15 residues. The junction had 13 bases not matched to a gene; V was cut back by 8 bases and J by 6 bases. In DNA form, the CDR3 reads TGTGCCAGCTCACCCAACCGGGACAGAGAAAACACCATATATTTT. Protein sequence: CASSPNRDRENTIYF.

This rearrangement joins TRBV20-1 to TRBJ1-1; the D gene is possibly TRBD1 (6 bases). Germline assignment: CDR1 DFQATT and CDR2 SNEGSKA (reference sequence). The length of the CDR3 is 14 residues. V lost 6 bases, J lost 4 bases, and 18 bases lay in between. The CDR3 DNA reads TGCAGTGCCAGCTCCGTAGGGGGGGGCACTGAAGCTTTCTTT. It specifies CSASSVGGGTEAFF.

V usage is TRBV2 and J usage is TRBJ2-2, with a tentative D call TRBD2 (5 bases). V gave up 7 bases and J gave up 3 bases, with 15 bases separating them. Germline values: CDR1 SNHLY, CDR2 FYNNEI. The CDR3 runs 15 residues. For the CDR3, the DNA is TGTGCCAGCATATGGAACGGGGATTACACCGGGGAGCTGTTTTTT. Protein product: CASIWNGDYTGELFF.

This sequence joins TRBV7-6 and TRBJ1-1, with D perhaps matching TRBD1 (5 bases). The CDR3 runs 14 residues. Trimming took off 8 bases at V and 4 bases at J, with 17 bases between the two ends. Germline V lookup: CDR1 SGHVS, CDR2 FNYEAQ. Here the CDR3 reads CASVPGGGSTEAFF. The CDR3 bases are TGTGCCAGCGTCCCTGGGGGGGGGAGCACTGAAGCTTTCTTT.

Points on this clonotype: One end of the junction varies from germline; a read error may be responsible. The genes are TRBV29-1 and TRBJ1-1; the match to TRBD1 covers 8 bases. The CDR3 loop spans 14 amino acids. Germline CDR1 and CDR2: SQVTM and ANQGSEA. This CDR3 is CSVDTGDRNPEAFF. CDR3 nucleotide sequence: TGCAGCGTTGATACAGGGGACAGGAACCCTGAAGCTTTCTTT.

V and J are TRBV30 and TRBJ2-5, with D perhaps TRBD1 or TRBD2 (6 bases each). Germline CDR1 is GTSNPN and CDR2 is SVGIG (reference sequence). The CDR3 has 16 residues. Trimming pared 2 bases from V and 5 bases from J, leaving 21 bases between. The CDR3 reads CAWSLAVGGTGETQYF. The CDR3 nucleotides read TGTGCCTGGAGTTTGGCGGTGGGGGGCACTGGGGAGACCCAGTACTTC.

There are many counts of this clonotype. The chain combines TRBV12-3 or TRBV12-4 with TRBJ1-6; D perhaps matches TRBD1 (5 bases). This CDR3 spans 14 amino acids. V lost 4 bases and J lost 6, with 10 bases in between. The CDR3 reads CASSYSGGNSPLHF. Here the CDR3 DNA reads TGTGCCAGCAGTTACTCGGGGGGTAATTCACCCCTCCACTTT.

Details on this clonotype: With a much larger clone just one base away, this may be a read error. The chain carries TRBV10-3 and TRBJ2-5, with TRBD1 identical over 10 bases. The V and J ends lost 10 bases and 3 bases, in that order; junction bases with no gene match: 14. Germline V gene sequence: CDR1 ENHRY, CDR2 SYGVKD. There are 16 residues in the CDR3. CDR3 region: CATSRDRGSGEETQYF. The CDR3 nucleotides read TGTGCCACTTCTAGGGACAGGGGATCGGGGGAAGAGACCCAGTACTTC.

This clonotype was seen repeatedly, ten times or more. The chain's CDR3 is CASSNRDSNEKLFF. As DNA, the CDR3 is TGTGCCAGCAGTAACCGGGACTCCAATGAAAAACTGTTTTTT. V is TRBV6-6 and J is TRBJ1-4; perhaps TRBD1 as D (5 bases). Per germline, CDR1 MNHNY and CDR2 SVGAGI (reference sequence). V was clipped by 5 bases and J by 5 bases, with 12 bases between them. This CDR3 spans 14 amino acids.

The genes are TRBV6-1 and TRBJ2-3, with 7 bases that match TRBD1. The CDR3 sequence is 15 residues long. The V and J ends lost 7 bases and 4 bases, in that order; junction bases with no gene match: 11. The germline V gene has CDR1 MNHNS and CDR2 SASEGT. The CDR3 DNA reads as TGTGCCAGCAAATACAGGGGCGCATTGTCAGATACGCAGTATTTT. Translating gives CASKYRGALSDTQYF.

Of note for this clonotype: Since the CDR3 does not end with the conserved phenylalanine or tryptophan, this likely comes from a read error. V gene TRBV19 combines with J gene TRBJ2-5, with 14 nucleotides matching TRBD2. V gave up 10 bases and J gave up 7 bases; unmatched junction bases: 17. CDR3 length equals 17 residues. Germline lookup yields CDR1 LNHDA and CDR2 SQIVND (reference sequence). The CDR3 spells CATSPGLAGVPGGTQYC. The CDR3 DNA reads as TGTGCCACTTCACCGGGACTAGCGGGAGTTCCGGGGGGGACCCAGTACTGC.

A remark on this clonotype: Its ends do not fully match the called genes, so a read error is possible. The J gene is TRBJ2-2, the V gene TRBV2; 9 bases map to TRBD2. The CDR3 has 16 amino acids. Germline loops: CDR1 SNHLY, CDR2 FYNNEI. The CDR3 DNA reads TGTGCCAGCAGTGAGGAGGCTAGCGGGGCTTACAATGAGCAGTTTTTT. Residues: CASSEEASGAYNEQFF.

As to this clonotype: The germline gene is not matched at one end of the junction; a read error may be the cause. V gene TRBV2 combines with J gene TRBJ1-1, with D unresolved. CDR3 size: 8 residues. CDR1 is SNHLY, CDR2 FYNNEI, per germline. CDR3 loop: CASSPIGF. CDR3 DNA: TGTGCCAGCAGCCCAATCGGGTTC.

This clonotype has ten or more counts. The V gene is TRBV9, the J gene TRBJ1-2, with 10 nucleotides matching TRBD1. CDR1 and CDR2 (germline): SGDLS, YYNGEE. V lost 0 bases and J lost 5; bases outside the gene matches: 4. The CDR3 extends over 15 amino acids. This CDR3 is CASSVGDRGLYGYTF. DNA for the CDR3: TGTGCCAGCAGCGTAGGCGACAGGGGGCTTTATGGCTACACCTTC.

Concerning this clonotype: Its ends do not fully match the called genes, so a read error is possible. The chain carries TRBV25-1 and TRBJ2-5, with TRBD1 as a possible D gene (5 bases). This CDR3 has 15 amino acids. Germline V lookup: CDR1 MGHDK, CDR2 SYGVNS. This CDR3 is CASSAGAPRQETQNF. CDR3 in DNA: TGCGCCAGCAGCGCTGGGGCGCCGAGACAAGAGACCCAGAACTTC.

The table lists this clonotype with many counts. The chain has TRBV29-1 and TRBJ2-5; TRBD1 or TRBD2 may be the D gene (5 bases each). The CDR3 extends over 12 amino acids. V lost 4 bases, J lost 4 bases, and 10 bases lay in between. Looked up from germline, CDR1 is SQVTM and CDR2 is ANQGSEA. CDR3 amino acids: CSVASGGETQYF. The CDR3 DNA follows: TGCAGCGTTGCCAGTGGGGGAGAGACCCAGTACTTC.

This clonotype was picked up many times. The chain is built from TRBV20-1 and TRBJ2-5; D is possibly TRBD2 (6 bases). Germline V gives CDR1 DFQATT, CDR2 SNEGSKA (reference sequence). V was shortened by 1 base and J by 3 bases, with 12 bases between the two germline ends. This CDR3 has 14 amino acids. CDR3 DNA sequence: TGCAGTGCTAGAGTTGGCGGGGAGAAAGAGACCCAGTACTTC. Protein product: CSARVGGEKETQYF.

The V call is TRBV12-3 or TRBV12-4, the J call TRBJ2-7; D could derive from TRBD1 or TRBD2 (5 bases each). V lost 7 bases and J 3 bases, leaving 13 bases between the germline ends. The CDR3 spans 13 residues. CDR3 coding DNA: TGTGCCAGCACCCCCTCTGGGGGCTACGAGCAGTACTTC. Its protein product is CASTPSGGYEQYF.

CDR3 in amino acids: CASSLNGFNTEAFF. In DNA form, the CDR3 reads TGTGCCAGCTCACTTAATGGGTTCAACACTGAAGCTTTCTTT. This sequence joins TRBV2 and TRBJ1-1; D not resolved. V was shortened by 8 bases and J by 2 bases, with 15 bases between the two germline ends. The CDR3 consists of 14 residues. CDR1 SNHLY and CDR2 FYNNEI come from the germline V gene.

This clonotype was counted at least ten times. The gene calls are TRBV7-8 and TRBJ2-2, with a possible D match to TRBD2 (6 bases). Germline assignment: CDR1 SGHVS and CDR2 FQNEAQ. The CDR3 length is 18 residues. Trimming stripped 3 bases from V and 5 bases from J, with 22 bases between. The CDR3 region has the DNA TGTGCCAGCAGCTTTACACGACTAGGAATAGAGAGGACCGGGGAGCTGTTTTTT. Translation: CASSFTRLGIERTGELFF.

This clonotype was counted once. The chain carries TRBV15 and TRBJ1-5, with D tentatively TRBD1 (6 bases). This CDR3 is built from 15 residues. The germline V and J ends were trimmed by 3 bases and 3 bases, with 12 bases remaining between them. CDR1 and CDR2 (germline): LNHNV, YYDKDF (reference sequence). CDR3 protein: CATSSTQGLNQPQHF. As DNA, the CDR3 is TGTGCCACCAGCAGTACACAGGGACTCAATCAGCCCCAGCATTTT.

This clonotype was picked up many times. V usage is TRBV6-6 and J usage is TRBJ1-2, with D perhaps TRBD1 (5 bases). The CDR3 is 15 amino acids. Germline V gives CDR1 MNHNY, CDR2 SVGAGI (reference sequence). Trimming took 0 bases from V and 5 from J, leaving 13 bases between them. The CDR3 DNA is TGTGCCAGCAGTTACTCCCGGGGGTATGCGTATGGCTACACCTTC. Translating it yields CASSYSRGYAYGYTF.

The sample holds many counts of this clonotype. The rearrangement uses TRBV3-1 and TRBJ1-5; D is ambiguous. Germline V gene sequence: CDR1 LGHDT, CDR2 YNNKEL (reference sequence). Trimming left V 1 base short and J 7 bases short, with 8 bases between. This CDR3 region has 13 residues. The CDR3 loop reads CASSQGRGQPQHF. CDR3 coding DNA: TGTGCCAGCAGCCAAGGTCGAGGCCAGCCCCAGCATTTT.

This clonotype was seen repeatedly, ten times or more. The rearrangement links TRBV29-1 to TRBJ2-7, with 10 bases lining up with TRBD1. Germline CDR1 SQVTM, CDR2 ANQGSEA. V dropped 1 base and J dropped 6; count of bases not matched to a gene: 6. This CDR3 contains 14 residues. The DNA for the CDR3 is TGCAGCGTTGAAGTGGGGACAGGGGTAGGCGAGCAGTACTTC. Protein product: CSVEVGTGVGEQYF.

This clonotype was counted many times. The chain couples TRBV7-3 to TRBJ2-7; D remains unclear. V gave up 5 bases and J gave up 2 bases, with 7 bases separating them. Germline CDR1 reads SGHTA; CDR2 reads FQGTGA. This CDR3 has 12 amino acids. The CDR3 here is CASSENPYEQYF. The CDR3 DNA reads as TGTGCCAGCAGCGAAAACCCCTACGAGCAGTACTTC.

This clonotype has only a few counts. This rearrangement joins TRBV19 to TRBJ2-7, with 7 bases aligning to TRBD1. The CDR3 runs to 15 residues. Germline V gene lookup returns CDR1 LNHDA and CDR2 SQIVND (reference sequence). V shed 9 bases, J shed 4 bases, and the junction held 15 bases outside the gene matches. The CDR3 nucleotides read TGTGCCAGCAGTTTAAGGGGGCGCGGGCTATACGAGCAGTACTTC. It yields the protein CASSLRGRGLYEQYF.

Remarks on this clonotype: It may be a read error: a sequence one base away is much more abundant. The chain employs TRBV19 and TRBJ1-5; 7 bases match TRBD1. V was pared by 5 bases and J by 4 bases, with 11 bases of the junction left unmatched. The germline CDR1 and CDR2 sequences are LNHDA and SQIVND (reference sequence). CDR3 length: 16 residues. The chain's CDR3 is CASSFSRGVRNQPQHF. CDR3 DNA sequence: TGTGCCAGTAGTTTCAGCAGGGGGGTAAGAAATCAGCCCCAGCATTTT.

In regard to this clonotype: This may stem from a read error, because a much larger clone lies one nucleotide away. The chain couples TRBV25-1 to TRBJ1-2; TRBD1 is a possible D gene (5 bases). CDR3 length: 13 residues. Germline V CDR1 and CDR2: MGHDK, SYGVNS. CDR3 loop: CATSDSPSRGHTF. In DNA, the CDR3 is TGTGCCACCAGTGATTCCCCCTCGCGGGGCCACACCTTC.

There are many counts of this clonotype. The genes are TRBV19 and TRBJ1-5; TRBD1 aligns across 12 bases. Germline V CDR1 and CDR2: LNHDA, SQIVND (reference sequence). The CDR3 runs 15 residues. With V trimmed by 8 bases and J by 3 bases, 5 bases remained unmatched. CDR3 in amino acids: CASGDRGRYNQPQHF. DNA of the CDR3: TGTGCCAGTGGGGACAGGGGGCGTTACAATCAGCCCCAGCATTTT.

As for this clonotype: No conserved phenylalanine or tryptophan ends this CDR3, so it is likely a read error. No DNA is shown, since the ends of the CDR3 on it are uncertain; the CDR3 is the one TCRdb lists. J is TRBJ1-3 and V is TRBV5-4; the table assigns TRBD1, which was not confirmed against the DNA. From germline, CDR1 is SGHNT and CDR2 YYREEE (reference sequence). The CDR3 length is 10 residues, termini included. The chain's CDR3 is CASRPGGANT.